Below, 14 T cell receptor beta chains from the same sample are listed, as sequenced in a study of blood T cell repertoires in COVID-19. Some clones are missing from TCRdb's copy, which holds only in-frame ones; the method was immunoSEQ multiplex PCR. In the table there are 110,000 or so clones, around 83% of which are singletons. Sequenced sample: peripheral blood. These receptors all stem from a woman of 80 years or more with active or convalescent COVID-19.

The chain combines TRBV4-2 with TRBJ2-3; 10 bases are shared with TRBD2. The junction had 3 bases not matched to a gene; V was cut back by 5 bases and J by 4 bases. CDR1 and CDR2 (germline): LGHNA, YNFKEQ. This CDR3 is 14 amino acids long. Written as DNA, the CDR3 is TGTGCCAGCAGCAAGCGGGAGGGCGCAGATACGCAGTATTTT. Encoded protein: CASSKREGADTQYF.

CDR3 nucleotides: TGTGCCATCCAAATCGGTTTGGGAAGGGGCTACGAGCAGTACTTC. It specifies CAIQIGLGRGYEQYF. This chain links TRBV10-3 with TRBJ2-7; D is possibly TRBD1 (5 bases). V lost 8 bases to trimming and J lost 3 bases, with 20 bases between them. Germline assignment: CDR1 ENHRY and CDR2 SYGVKD. This CDR3 spans 15 amino acids.

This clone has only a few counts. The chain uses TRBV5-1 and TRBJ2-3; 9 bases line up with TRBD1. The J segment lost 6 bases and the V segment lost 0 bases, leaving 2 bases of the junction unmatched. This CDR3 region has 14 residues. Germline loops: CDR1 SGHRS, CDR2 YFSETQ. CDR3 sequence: CASSLGTGVDTQYF. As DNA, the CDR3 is TGCGCCAGCAGCTTGGGGACAGGGGTGGATACGCAGTATTTT.

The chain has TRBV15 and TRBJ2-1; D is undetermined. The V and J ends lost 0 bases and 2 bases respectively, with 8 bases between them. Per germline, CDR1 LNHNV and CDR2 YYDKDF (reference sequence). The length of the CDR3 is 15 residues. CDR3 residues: CATSRDSYAYNEQFF. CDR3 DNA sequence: TGTGCCACCAGCAGAGATAGCTACGCCTACAATGAGCAGTTCTTC.

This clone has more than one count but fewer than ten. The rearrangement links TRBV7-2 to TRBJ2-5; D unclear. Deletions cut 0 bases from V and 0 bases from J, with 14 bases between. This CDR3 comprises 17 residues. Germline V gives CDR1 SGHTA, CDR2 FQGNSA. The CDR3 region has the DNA TGTGCCAGCAGCTTAGCGCAGCGACCGAAATACCAAGAGACCCAGTACTTC. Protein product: CASSLAQRPKYQETQYF.

The CDR3 here is CASSVGDGGHEQYF. DNA for the CDR3: TGCGCCAGCAGCGTAGGGGACGGGGGTCACGAGCAGTACTTC. V and J are TRBV5-1 and TRBJ2-7; possibly TRBD2 for D (6 bases). The V gene lost 4 bases and the J gene lost 5 bases, with 16 bases spanning the gap. Germline CDR1 reads SGHRS; CDR2 reads YFSETQ. This CDR3 is 14 amino acids long.

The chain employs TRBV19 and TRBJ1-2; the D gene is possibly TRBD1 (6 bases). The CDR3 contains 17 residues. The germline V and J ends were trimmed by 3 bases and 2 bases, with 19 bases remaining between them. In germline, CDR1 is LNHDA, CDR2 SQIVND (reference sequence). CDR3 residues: CASSIPRTGFSNYGYTF. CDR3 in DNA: TGTGCCAGTAGTATTCCGCGCACAGGGTTTTCGAACTATGGCTACACCTTC.

CDR3 protein: CASRDSPWNEQFF. CDR3 nucleotides: TGTGCCAGCCGGGACAGCCCCTGGAATGAGCAGTTCTTC. This chain joins TRBV27 and TRBJ2-1; 7 positions match TRBD1. Germline-derived CDR1 and CDR2 are MNHEY and SMNVEV (reference sequence). CDR3 size: 13 residues. V trimming: 8 bases; J trimming: 7 bases; junction bases outside the gene matches: 8.

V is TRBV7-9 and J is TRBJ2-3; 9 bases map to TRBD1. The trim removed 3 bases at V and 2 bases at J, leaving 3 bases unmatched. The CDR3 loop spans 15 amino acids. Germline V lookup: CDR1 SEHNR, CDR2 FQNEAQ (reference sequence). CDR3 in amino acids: CASSFGTGLTDTQYF. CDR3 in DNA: TGTGCCAGCAGCTTCGGGACAGGGCTCACAGATACGCAGTATTTT. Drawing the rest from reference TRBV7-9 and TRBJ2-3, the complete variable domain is DTGVSQNPRHKITKRGQNVTFRCDPISEHNRLYWYRQTLGQGPEFLTYFQNEAQLEKSRLLSDRFSAERPKGSFSTLEIQRTEQGDSAMYLCASSFGTGLTDTQYFGPGTRLTVL.

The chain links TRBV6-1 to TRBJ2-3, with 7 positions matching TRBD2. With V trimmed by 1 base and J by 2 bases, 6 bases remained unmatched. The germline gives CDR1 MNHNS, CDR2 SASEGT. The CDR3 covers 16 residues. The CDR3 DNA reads TGTGCCAGCAGTGAAGGGGCTAGCGGAAACACAGATACGCAGTATTTT. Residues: CASSEGASGNTDTQYF.

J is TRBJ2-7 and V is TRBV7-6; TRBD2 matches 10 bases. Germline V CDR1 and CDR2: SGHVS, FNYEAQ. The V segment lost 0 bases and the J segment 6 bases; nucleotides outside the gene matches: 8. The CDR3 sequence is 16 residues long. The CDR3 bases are TGTGCCAGCAGCTTAGCGGGACTAGCGTCTTTGGGCGAGCAGTACTTC. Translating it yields CASSLAGLASLGEQYF.

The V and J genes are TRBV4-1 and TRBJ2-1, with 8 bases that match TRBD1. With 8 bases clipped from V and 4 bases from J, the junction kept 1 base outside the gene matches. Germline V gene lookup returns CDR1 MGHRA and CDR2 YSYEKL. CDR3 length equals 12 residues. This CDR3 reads CASRDRYNEQFF. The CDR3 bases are TGCGCCAGCCGGGACAGGTACAATGAGCAGTTCTTC.

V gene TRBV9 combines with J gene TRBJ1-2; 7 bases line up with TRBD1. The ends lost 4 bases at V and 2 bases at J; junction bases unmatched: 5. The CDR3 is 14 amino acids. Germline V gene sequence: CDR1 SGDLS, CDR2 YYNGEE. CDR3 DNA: TGTGCCAGCAGCCCAGGACAGGACAACTATGGCTACACCTTC. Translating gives CASSPGQDNYGYTF.

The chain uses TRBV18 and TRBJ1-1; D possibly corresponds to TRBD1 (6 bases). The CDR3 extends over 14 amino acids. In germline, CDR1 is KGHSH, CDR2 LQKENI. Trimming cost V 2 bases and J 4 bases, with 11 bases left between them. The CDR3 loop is CASSPGGLGTEAFF. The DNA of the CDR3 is TGTGCCAGCTCACCAGGGGGCTTGGGCACTGAAGCTTTCTTT.